This TCR beta chain originates from a study of T cell changes during pregnancy in multiple sclerosis. The CDR3 is made up of 19 amino acids. The germline V gene has CDR1 SGHAT and CDR2 FQNNGV. With 5 bases clipped from V and 8 bases from J, the junction kept 25 bases outside the gene matches. Data came from immunoSEQ multiplex PCR; TCRdb stores just in-frame clones and leaves some out. The profile shows 70,000 to 100,000 clones, 85% to 95% of them singletons. Source: peripheral blood, taken in the first trimester of pregnancy. This sequence was found in a female donor with multiple sclerosis, enrolled in a pregnancy study. The rearrangement links TRBV11-2 to TRBJ1-1, with 8 bases identical to TRBD1. CDR3: CASSLTRQGRFIRAPEAFF. CDR3 DNA: TGTGCCAGCAGCCTAACGAGACAGGGGCGGTTTATTAGGGCCCCGGAAGCTTTCTTT.